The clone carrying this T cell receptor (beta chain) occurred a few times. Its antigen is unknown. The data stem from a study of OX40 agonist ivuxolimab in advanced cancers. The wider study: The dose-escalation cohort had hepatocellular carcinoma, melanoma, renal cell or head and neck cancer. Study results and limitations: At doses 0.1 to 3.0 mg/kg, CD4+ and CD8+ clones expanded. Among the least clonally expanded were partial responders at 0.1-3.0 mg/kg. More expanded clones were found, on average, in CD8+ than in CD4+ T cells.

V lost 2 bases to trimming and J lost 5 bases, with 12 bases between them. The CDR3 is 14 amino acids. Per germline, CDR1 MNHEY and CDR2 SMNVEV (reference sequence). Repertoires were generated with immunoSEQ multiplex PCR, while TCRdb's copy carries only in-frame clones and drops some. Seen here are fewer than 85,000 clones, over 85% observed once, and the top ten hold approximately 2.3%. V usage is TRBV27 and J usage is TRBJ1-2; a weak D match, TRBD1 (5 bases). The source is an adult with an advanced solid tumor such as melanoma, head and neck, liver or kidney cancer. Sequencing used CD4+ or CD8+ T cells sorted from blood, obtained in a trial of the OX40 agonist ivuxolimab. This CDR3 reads CASSLGARGYGYTF. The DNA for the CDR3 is TGTGCCAGCAGTTTAGGGGCACGAGGGTATGGCTACACCTTC.